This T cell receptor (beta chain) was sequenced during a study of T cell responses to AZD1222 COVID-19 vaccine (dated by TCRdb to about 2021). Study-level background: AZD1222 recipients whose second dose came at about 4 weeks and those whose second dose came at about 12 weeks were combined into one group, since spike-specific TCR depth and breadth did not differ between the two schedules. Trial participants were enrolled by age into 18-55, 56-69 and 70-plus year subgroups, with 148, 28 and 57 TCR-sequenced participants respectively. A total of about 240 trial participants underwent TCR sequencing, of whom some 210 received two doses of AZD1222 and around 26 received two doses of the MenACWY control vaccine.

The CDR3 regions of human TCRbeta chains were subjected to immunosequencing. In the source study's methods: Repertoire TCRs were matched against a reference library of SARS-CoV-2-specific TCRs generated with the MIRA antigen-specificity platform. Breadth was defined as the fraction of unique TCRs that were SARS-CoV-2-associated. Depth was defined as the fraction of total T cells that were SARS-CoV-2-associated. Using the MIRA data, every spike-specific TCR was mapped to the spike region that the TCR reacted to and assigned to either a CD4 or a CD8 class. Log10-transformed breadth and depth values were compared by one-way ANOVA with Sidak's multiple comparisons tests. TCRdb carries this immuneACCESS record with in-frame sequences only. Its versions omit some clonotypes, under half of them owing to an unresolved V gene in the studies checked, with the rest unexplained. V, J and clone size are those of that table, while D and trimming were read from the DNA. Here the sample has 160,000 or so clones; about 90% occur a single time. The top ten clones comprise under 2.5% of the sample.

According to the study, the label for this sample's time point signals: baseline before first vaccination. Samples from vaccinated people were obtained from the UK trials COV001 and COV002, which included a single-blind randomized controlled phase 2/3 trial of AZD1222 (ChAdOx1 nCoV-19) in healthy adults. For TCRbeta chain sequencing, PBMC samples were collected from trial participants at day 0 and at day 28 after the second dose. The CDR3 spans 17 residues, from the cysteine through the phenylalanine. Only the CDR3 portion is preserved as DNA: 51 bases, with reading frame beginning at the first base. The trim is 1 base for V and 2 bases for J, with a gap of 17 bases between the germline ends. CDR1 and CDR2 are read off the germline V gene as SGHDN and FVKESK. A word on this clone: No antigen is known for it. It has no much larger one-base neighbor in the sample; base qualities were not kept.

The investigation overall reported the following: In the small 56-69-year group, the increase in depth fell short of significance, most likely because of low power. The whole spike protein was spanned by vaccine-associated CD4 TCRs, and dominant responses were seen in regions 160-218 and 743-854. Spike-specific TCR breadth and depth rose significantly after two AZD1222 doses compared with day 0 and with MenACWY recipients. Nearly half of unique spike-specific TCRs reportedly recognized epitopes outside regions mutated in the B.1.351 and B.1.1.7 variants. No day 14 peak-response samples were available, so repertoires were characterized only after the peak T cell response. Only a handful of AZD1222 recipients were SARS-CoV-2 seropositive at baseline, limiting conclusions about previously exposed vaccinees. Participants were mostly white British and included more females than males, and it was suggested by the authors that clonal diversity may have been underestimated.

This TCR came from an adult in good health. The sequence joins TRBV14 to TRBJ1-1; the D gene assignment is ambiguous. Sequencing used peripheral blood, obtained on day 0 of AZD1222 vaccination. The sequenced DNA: TGTGCCAGCAGCCAAGGCGAACTCACAGTCCCCAACACTGAAGCTTTCTTT. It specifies CASSQGELTVPNTEAFF.